One TCR beta chain is described in this entry. V was cut by 1 base and J by 2 bases, with 10 bases left in between. The CDR3 extends over 14 amino acids. Germline V gene sequence: CDR1 SGHRS, CDR2 YFSETQ. In the original processing: Reference gene primer amplification yielded estimated nucleated cell counts. Some clones are missing from TCRdb's copy, which holds only in-frame ones; the method was immunoSEQ multiplex PCR. V, J and clone size reflect that table, while D and trimming were determined from the DNA. This table holds tens of thousands of clones, approximately 90% found once. The record originates from a study of blood T cell repertoires in COVID-19. Looking at the study overall: COVID-19 samples collected from the United States, Italy and Spain covered acute and convalescent phases. In each case, the material was cDNA or gDNA derived from T cells, B-cell-depleted T cells, or PBMCs.

Source material: peripheral blood. The TCR comes from a human donor in a cohort sampled during active COVID-19. The V call is TRBV5-1, the J call TRBJ2-7; the D gene is possibly TRBD2 (5 bases). For the CDR3, the DNA is TGCGCCAGCAGCTTGCGGGATACCGCCTACGAGCAGTACTTC. Its translation is CASSLRDTAYEQYF.